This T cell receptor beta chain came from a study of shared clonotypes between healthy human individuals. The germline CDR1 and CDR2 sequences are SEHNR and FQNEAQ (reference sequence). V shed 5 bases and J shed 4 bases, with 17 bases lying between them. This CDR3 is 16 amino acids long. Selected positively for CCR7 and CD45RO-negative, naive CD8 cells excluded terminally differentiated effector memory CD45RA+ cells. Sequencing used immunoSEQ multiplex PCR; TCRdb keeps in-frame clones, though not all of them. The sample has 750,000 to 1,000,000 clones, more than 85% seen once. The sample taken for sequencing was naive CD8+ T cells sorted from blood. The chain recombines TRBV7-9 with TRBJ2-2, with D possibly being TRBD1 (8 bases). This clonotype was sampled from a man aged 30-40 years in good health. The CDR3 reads CASSPGQGGGTGELFF. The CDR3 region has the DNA TGTGCCAGCAGCCCCGGACAGGGAGGGGGCACCGGGGAGCTGTTTTTT.